This TCR beta chain was documented in a study of graft-versus-host responses after intestinal transplantation. The data were produced by immunoSEQ multiplex PCR, yet TCRdb's version contains in-frame clones alone and is incomplete. The sample lists about 94,000 clones, 91% occurring once. Notes on this clone: The antigen remains undetermined.

Germline CDR1 reads SGHDT; CDR2 reads YYEEEE. The V end was cut by 0 bases, the J end by 5 bases, with 11 bases between. The CDR3 contains 14 residues. This material consisted of unstimulated CD8+ T cells sorted from spleen or lymph node cells, taken before intestinal transplant. This TCR was sampled from a human donor who received an intestinal transplant. V gene TRBV5-6 combines with J gene TRBJ1-1; D uncertain. CDR3 loop: CASSLAGLGTEAFF. Here the CDR3 DNA reads TGTGCCAGCAGCTTGGCGGGGTTGGGAACTGAAGCTTTCTTT.